The 32 T cell receptor beta chains reported below all come from one sample, sequenced in a study of blood T cell repertoires in COVID-19. Using immunoSEQ multiplex PCR, the repertoire was profiled, and TCRdb retains in-frame clones only, with some absent. In the table there are 170,000 or so clones, approximately 86% of which are singletons. Material for sequencing was peripheral blood. The receptor set was obtained from a man aged 35 to 55 with active or convalescent COVID-19.

The rearrangement uses TRBV3-1 (or the pseudogene TRBV3-2) and TRBJ2-7; D not certain. The CDR3 extends over 17 amino acids. Germline loops: CDR1 LGHDT, CDR2 YNNKEL (reference sequence). Trimming took off 0 bases at V and 1 base at J, with 16 bases between the two ends. CDR3 sequence: CASSQDLVPFISYEQYF. CDR3 sequence (DNA): TGTGCCAGCAGCCAAGATCTAGTCCCTTTCATTTCCTACGAGCAGTACTTC.

This sequence joins TRBV2 and TRBJ2-1; D perhaps matches TRBD1 (6 bases). CDR1 is SNHLY, CDR2 FYNNEI, per germline. This CDR3 contains 12 residues. V was shortened by 4 bases and J by 5 bases, with 6 bases between the two germline ends. The chain's CDR3 is CASSGTDNEQFF. CDR3 coding DNA: TGTGCCAGCAGTGGGACAGACAATGAGCAGTTCTTC.

V usage is TRBV11-1 and J usage is TRBJ2-7, with TRBD2 matching 7 bases. J lost 7 bases, V lost 5 bases, and 14 bases had no gene match. Germline values: CDR1 SGHAT, CDR2 FQDESV (reference sequence). This CDR3 spans 15 amino acids. In DNA form, the CDR3 reads TGTGCCAGCAGCCCACGGGACTCCGGGGGGAGGGAGCAGTACTTC. It yields the protein CASSPRDSGGREQYF. The full variable domain, its missing parts supplied by reference TRBV11-1 and TRBJ2-7, is EAEVAQSPRYKITEKSQAVAFWCDPISGHATLYWYRQILGQGPELLVQFQDESVVDDSQLPKDRFSAERLKGVDSTLKIQPAELGDSAMYLCASSPRDSGGREQYFGPGTRLTVT.

CDR3 sequence (DNA): TGTGCCAGCGAACAGGGGGGGGATTCACCCCTCCACTTT. It codes for CASEQGGDSPLHF. The chain combines TRBV28 with TRBJ1-6; 8 positions match TRBD1. The CDR3 has 13 residues. J lost 8 bases, V lost 8 bases, and 5 bases had no gene match. The germline CDR1 and CDR2 sequences are MDHEN and SYDVKM.

A single count supports this clone. DNA for the CDR3: TGTGCCAGCAGCGTGGGACAGGGCACCTACGAGCAGTACTTC. Its protein product is CASSVGQGTYEQYF. The chain combines TRBV9 with TRBJ2-7; the match to TRBD1 covers 9 bases. The germline CDR1 and CDR2 sequences are SGDLS and YYNGEE. The length of the CDR3 is 14 residues. The junction had 2 bases not matched to a gene; V was cut back by 2 bases and J by 2 bases. The full variable domain, rest sourced from reference TRBV9 and TRBJ2-7, is DSGVTQTPKHLITATGQRVTLRCSPRSGDLSVYWYQQSLDQGLQFLIQYYNGEERAKGNILERFSAQQFPDLHSELNLSSLELGDSALYFCASSVGQGTYEQYFGPGTRLTVT.

The genes are TRBV29-1 and TRBJ2-7; perhaps TRBD2 as D (5 bases). V was pared by 3 bases and J by 0 bases, with 12 bases between. Looked up from germline, CDR1 is SQVTM and CDR2 is ANQGSEA. The CDR3 has 14 residues. This CDR3 is CSVEPGLSSYEQYF. The CDR3 coding sequence is TGCAGCGTTGAGCCCGGACTGAGCTCCTACGAGCAGTACTTC.

The chain couples TRBV7-9 to TRBJ2-3; 7 nucleotides agree with TRBD2. This CDR3 is 16 amino acids long. Germline V gene data show CDR1 as SEHNR and CDR2 as FQNEAQ (reference sequence). Trimming cost V 5 bases and J 1 base; bases outside gene matches: 9. The CDR3 DNA reads TGTGCCAGCAGCGTAGGGAGGGGTCTCGGCACAGATACGCAGTATTTT. As protein: CASSVGRGLGTDTQYF.

The chain recombines TRBV3-1 (or the pseudogene TRBV3-2) with TRBJ1-6; D gene unclear. The length of the CDR3 is 16 residues. Per the germline V gene, CDR1 is LGHDT and CDR2 is YNNKEL (reference sequence). V lost 4 bases and J lost 6, with 16 bases in between. The CDR3 DNA is TGTGCCAGCAGCCCCCAGAGGGAAGGTCCTAATTCACCCCTCCACTTT. This gives the protein CASSPQREGPNSPLHF.

V and J are TRBV7-8 and TRBJ1-1; TRBD1 is a possible D gene (5 bases). The germline V and J ends were trimmed by 0 bases and 8 bases, with 13 bases remaining between them. The CDR3 has 14 residues. Germline V gene lookup returns CDR1 SGHVS and CDR2 FQNEAQ. The CDR3 DNA sequence: TGTGCCAGCAGCTTAGCAGGGGTAGGGAGGGAAGCTTTCTTT. Its translation: CASSLAGVGREAFF. The whole variable domain, remainder taken from reference TRBV7-8 and TRBJ1-1, is GAGVSQSPRYKVAKRGQDVALRCDPISGHVSLFWYQQALGQGPEFLTYFQNEAQLDKSGLPSDRFFAERPEGSVSTLKIQRTQQEDSAVYLCASSLAGVGREAFFGQGTRLTVV.

V is TRBV2 and J is TRBJ1-1, with D possibly TRBD1 on 5 matching bases. Trimming took off 1 base at V and 5 bases at J, with 11 bases between the two ends. This CDR3 is built from 14 residues. Germline CDR1 and CDR2: SNHLY and FYNNEI. The CDR3 loop reads CASSEGSGRTEAFF. For the CDR3, the DNA is TGTGCCAGCAGTGAAGGGTCAGGGCGAACTGAAGCTTTCTTT.

The chain uses TRBV3-1 (or the pseudogene TRBV3-2) and TRBJ1-2; 7 bases agree with TRBD1. There are 12 residues in the CDR3. The V gene's germline CDR1 is LGHDT and CDR2 YNNKEL (reference sequence). J gave up 5 bases and V 8 bases, and 5 bases lay outside the gene matches. The CDR3: CASGDSLYGYTF. CDR3 sequence (DNA): TGTGCCAGCGGGGACAGCTTATATGGCTACACCTTC.

This chain uses TRBV28 with TRBJ1-2; D unresolved. V gave up 8 bases and J gave up 4 bases, with 11 bases separating them. CDR3 size: 12 residues. CDR1 and CDR2 from the germline V gene are MDHEN and SYDVKM. CDR3 nucleotide sequence: TGTGCCAGCGGACTTCCTCCCTATGGCTACACCTTC. It codes for CASGLPPYGYTF.

Worth noting for this clone: Other DNA sequences in this sample translate to the same CDR3. This rearrangement joins TRBV14 to TRBJ1-1; tentative D call: TRBD1 (5 bases). V was clipped by 4 bases and J by 0 bases, with 6 bases between them. The CDR3 sequence is 13 residues long. Germline CDR1 reads SGHDN; CDR2 reads FVKESK. The CDR3 sequence: CASSLTVNTEAFF. CDR3 DNA: TGTGCCAGCAGCCTGACAGTGAACACTGAAGCTTTCTTT.

This clone has a single count. This sequence joins TRBV10-3 and TRBJ1-4; a weak D match, TRBD1 (6 bases). Germline V gene lookup returns CDR1 ENHRY and CDR2 SYGVKD. The CDR3 contains 14 residues. Trimming stripped 6 bases from V and 5 bases from J, with 13 bases between. Here the CDR3 DNA reads TGTGCCATCAGCCCGGACAGAGGGAATGAAAAACTGTTTTTT. It is translated as CAISPDRGNEKLFF.

The J gene is TRBJ1-6, the V gene TRBV29-1; D is uncertain. With 6 bases removed from V and 0 bases from J, the gap between germline ends came to 6 bases. The CDR3 is 13 residues long. The germline gives CDR1 SQVTM, CDR2 ANQGSEA. The CDR3 nucleotides are TGCAGCGTCTCGAGCTCCTATAATTCACCCCTCCACTTT. This encodes CSVSSSYNSPLHF.

This clone was seen a single time. This chain connects TRBV15 to TRBJ1-2; 7 positions agree with TRBD1. The CDR3 runs 14 residues. The germline gives CDR1 LNHNV, CDR2 YYDKDF (reference sequence). After removal of 1 base from V and 4 bases from J, the junction contained 3 bases not matched to a gene. DNA of the CDR3: TGTGCCACCAGCAGAGCGGCAGGGGGCTATGGCTACACCTTC. Protein sequence: CATSRAAGGYGYTF. The whole variable domain, remainder taken from reference TRBV15 and TRBJ1-2, is DAMVIQNPRYQVTQFGKPVTLSCSQTLNHNVMYWYQQKSSQAPKLLFHYYDKDFNNEADTPDNFQSRRPNTSFCFLDIRSPGLGDTAMYLCATSRAAGGYGYTFGSGTRLTVV.

The J gene is TRBJ2-2, the V gene TRBV5-4; 9 nucleotides align to TRBD2. The CDR3 is made up of 16 amino acids. Germline V gene lookup returns CDR1 SGHNT and CDR2 YYREEE (reference sequence). After removal of 1 base from V and 1 base from J, the junction contained 2 bases not matched to a gene. DNA for the CDR3: TGTGCCAGCAGCTTGCCGACTAGCGGGAACACCGGGGAGCTGTTTTTT. Its protein product is CASSLPTSGNTGELFF.

The table lists this clone with a few counts. This chain connects TRBV4-2 to TRBJ2-2; D is ambiguous. V was trimmed by 1 base and J by 2 bases, leaving 14 bases between them. Germline V lookup: CDR1 LGHNA, CDR2 YNFKEQ. The CDR3 runs 17 residues. In nucleotides, the CDR3 is TGTGCCAGCAGCCAAGTCCCCGGTGGGCGCAACACCGGGGAGCTGTTTTTT. It specifies CASSQVPGGRNTGELFF.

The J gene is TRBJ2-1, the V gene TRBV30; 13 bases match TRBD2. The V gene end was trimmed by 3 bases and the J gene end by 2 bases; junction bases not matched to a gene: 4. The germline V gene encodes CDR1 GTSNPN and CDR2 SVGIG (reference sequence). The CDR3 is made up of 16 amino acids. The CDR3 sequence: CAWRETSGGAYNEQFF. In DNA form, the CDR3 reads TGTGCCTGGAGAGAAACTAGCGGGGGGGCCTACAATGAGCAGTTCTTC.

The chain links TRBV27 to TRBJ2-7; perhaps TRBD1 as D (6 bases). Germline assignment: CDR1 MNHEY and CDR2 SMNVEV (reference sequence). Trimming removed 8 bases from V and 2 bases from J, with 13 bases in between. There are 13 residues in the CDR3. The CDR3 reads CASQGIGPYEQYF. The CDR3 region has the DNA TGTGCCAGCCAGGGGATCGGGCCCTACGAGCAGTACTTC.

The J gene is TRBJ2-1, the V gene TRBV4-3, with 9 bases identical to TRBD2. This CDR3 has 16 residues. Trimming at V came to 0 bases and at J to 8 bases, leaving 8 bases not matched to a gene. Germline assignment: CDR1 LGHNA and CDR2 YSLEER. CDR3 sequence reads: CASSQDPAGGPDEQFF. CDR3 nucleotide sequence: TGCGCCAGCAGCCAAGACCCAGCGGGGGGACCCGATGAGCAGTTCTTC.

V gene TRBV11-3 combines with J gene TRBJ2-1, with 14 nucleotides matching TRBD2. Germline CDR1 reads SGHNT; CDR2 reads YENEEA. The V gene end was trimmed by 4 bases and the J gene end by 6 bases; junction bases not matched to a gene: 5. The CDR3 runs 16 residues. In nucleotides, the CDR3 is TGTGCCAGCAGCTCGCGACTAGCGGGGGGGCCCAATGAGCAGTTCTTC. It codes for CASSSRLAGGPNEQFF. The whole variable domain, remainder taken from reference TRBV11-3 and TRBJ2-1, is EAGVVQSPRYKIIEKKQPVAFWCNPISGHNTLYWYLQNLGQGPELLIRYENEEAVDDSQLPKDRFSAERLKGVDSTLKIQPAELGDSAVYLCASSSRLAGGPNEQFFGPGTRLTVL.

This clone was observed a handful of times. The chain employs TRBV19 and TRBJ2-6; D possibly corresponds to TRBD1 (6 bases). Trimming stripped 6 bases from V and 0 bases from J, with 12 bases between. The CDR3 sequence is 16 residues long. Per the germline V gene, CDR1 is LNHDA and CDR2 is SQIVND (reference sequence). CDR3 nucleotides: TGTGCCAGTAGCACCTCAGGGGTCTCTGGGGCCAACGTCCTGACTTTC. Translated: CASSTSGVSGANVLTF. The full variable domain, completed using reference TRBV19 and TRBJ2-6, is DGGITQSPKYLFRKEGQNVTLSCEQNLNHDAMYWYRQDPGQGLRLIYYSQIVNDFQKGDIAEGYSVSREKKESFPLTVTSAQKNPTAFYLCASSTSGVSGANVLTFGAGSRLTVL.

The chain combines TRBV3-1 (or the pseudogene TRBV3-2) with TRBJ1-2; perhaps TRBD1 as D (6 bases). The CDR3 runs 14 residues. CDR1 is LGHDT, CDR2 YNNKEL, per germline (reference sequence). V lost 2 bases, J lost 4 bases, and 11 bases lay in between. The CDR3 DNA follows: TGTGCCAGCAGCCAATGGACAGAAACCTATGGCTACACCTTC. It specifies CASSQWTETYGYTF.

This rearrangement joins TRBV18 to TRBJ1-5, with TRBD1 as a possible D gene (5 bases). V lost 2 bases and J lost 6, with 17 bases in between. Germline V gives CDR1 KGHSH, CDR2 LQKENI. The length of the CDR3 is 16 residues. The CDR3 loop reads CASSPGHVGNGQPQHF. In DNA form, the CDR3 reads TGTGCCAGCTCACCAGGACATGTAGGGAATGGTCAGCCCCAGCATTTT.

V is TRBV2 and J is TRBJ1-5, with D uncertain. From germline, CDR1 is SNHLY and CDR2 FYNNEI. This CDR3 has 14 amino acids. The ends were cut back, 6 bases at V and 7 bases at J, with 16 bases in the middle. DNA of the CDR3: TGTGCCAGCAGGGAAAGAGGCGCTGGGCAGCCCCAGCATTTT. Translating gives CASRERGAGQPQHF.

The chain combines TRBV4-1 with TRBJ1-1; D possibly corresponds to TRBD1 (6 bases). Trimming left V 3 bases short and J 0 bases short, with 14 bases between. The germline gives CDR1 MGHRA, CDR2 YSYEKL. The CDR3 is made up of 16 amino acids. Here the CDR3 DNA reads TGCGCCAGCAGCCATTCGGGGGGGGACATGAACACTGAAGCTTTCTTT. Translated: CASSHSGGDMNTEAFF.

This clone was seen a single time. The gene calls are TRBV28 and TRBJ1-4; the D is unclear. Trimming removed 7 bases at V and 0 bases at J, with 12 bases between. CDR1 is MDHEN, CDR2 SYDVKM, per germline. The CDR3 loop spans 15 amino acids. In DNA, the CDR3 is TGTGCCAGCACCCCGGAGAGGGCAACTAATGAAAAACTGTTTTTT. This codes for CASTPERATNEKLFF.

This clone occurred a few times. The rearrangement joins TRBV6-2 or TRBV6-3 to TRBJ2-1, with D maybe TRBD1 (5 bases). Germline loops: CDR1 MNHEY, CDR2 SVGEGT. Trimming took 6 bases from V and 0 from J, leaving 9 bases between them. The CDR3 is made up of 14 amino acids. The CDR3 DNA is TGTGCCAGCAGCGAAGACAGCTCCTACAATGAGCAGTTCTTC. Amino acid sequence: CASSEDSSYNEQFF.

V usage is TRBV7-9 and J usage is TRBJ1-4, with D maybe TRBD1 (6 bases). Germline V lookup: CDR1 SEHNR, CDR2 FQNEAQ (reference sequence). V shed 7 bases and J shed 8 bases, with 8 bases lying between them. The CDR3 has 11 amino acids. This chain's CDR3 is CASTGAEKLFF. The CDR3 DNA sequence: TGTGCCAGCACAGGGGCAGAAAAACTGTTTTTT.

V usage is TRBV7-9 and J usage is TRBJ1-2, with a possible D match to TRBD1 (5 bases). Germline CDR1 SEHNR, CDR2 FQNEAQ (reference sequence). V was cut by 0 bases and J by 4 bases, with 9 bases left in between. This CDR3 is 14 amino acids long. The CDR3, as DNA: TGTGCCAGCAGCTTAGCAGGGGTTCGCTATGGCTACACCTTC. Translated: CASSLAGVRYGYTF.

This chain links TRBV2 with TRBJ2-5, with TRBD2 as a possible D gene (6 bases). Germline lookup yields CDR1 SNHLY and CDR2 FYNNEI. V dropped 4 bases and J dropped 5 bases, with 17 bases sitting between them. This CDR3 comprises 15 residues. This chain's CDR3 is CASSAQGGLAETQYF. CDR3 nucleotide sequence: TGTGCCAGCAGTGCTCAGGGAGGTTTAGCGGAGACCCAGTACTTC.